This passage covers 24 T cell receptor beta chains from one sample sequenced in a study of CD8 T cells in ankylosing spondylitis. Study outcomes and limitations: In ankylosing spondylitis blood, a motif of roughly 8 highly homologous TCR beta variants appeared characteristic.

These TCRs are of unknown antigen specificity. TCRdb recomputed calls from the 5' RACE reads with MiXCR, one row per CDR3 protein. The sample includes 450,000 to 550,000 distinct CDR3 sequences, approximately 5% seen only once; the top ten take 3% to 4.5%. Sequenced: blood, either unsorted or a sorted T cell fraction (not recorded which). The receptors shown here come from a male donor with ankylosing spondylitis.

This clonotype was recorded a few times. The gene calls are TRBV20-1 and TRBJ2-7; maybe TRBD1 (5 bases). V shed 3 bases and J shed 5 bases, with 11 bases lying between them. Per germline, CDR1 DFQATT and CDR2 SNEGSKA (reference sequence). The CDR3 loop spans 12 amino acids. CDR3 protein: CSASRQGNEQYF. Written as DNA, the CDR3 is TGCAGTGCTAGTAGGCAGGGCAACGAGCAGTACTTC.

Worth noting for this clonotype: This could be a read error, since a much larger clone is one nucleotide away. V gene TRBV11-2 combines with J gene TRBJ2-5; 12 positions match TRBD2. The V gene's germline CDR1 is SGHAT and CDR2 FQNNGV. Trimming at V came to 3 bases and at J to 11 bases, leaving 7 bases not matched to a gene. CDR3 length equals 14 residues. The CDR3, as DNA: TGTGCCAGCAGCTTTACTAGCGGGAGGCTCACTCAGTACTTC. It encodes CASSFTSGRLTQYF.

The sample holds many counts of this clonotype. The chain employs TRBV7-9 and TRBJ2-7, with a weak D call TRBD2 (5 bases). Germline V CDR1 and CDR2: SEHNR, FQNEAQ (reference sequence). CDR3 length: 12 residues. The V gene lost 2 bases and the J gene lost 5 bases, with 7 bases spanning the gap. The CDR3 nucleotides are TGTGCCAGCAGCTTAATCGGGGACGAGCAGTACTTC. This sequence encodes CASSLIGDEQYF.

There are many counts of this clonotype. J is TRBJ1-5 and V is TRBV6-1; possibly TRBD1 for D (5 bases). V was cut by 5 bases and J by 4 bases, with 9 bases left in between. Germline V gives CDR1 MNHNS, CDR2 SASEGT. This CDR3 has 13 residues. CDR3 DNA: TGTGCCAGCAGTACGGGGGTGAATCAGCCCCAGCATTTT. Translated, it gives CASSTGVNQPQHF.

This clonotype has at least ten counts. The V gene is TRBV4-3, the J gene TRBJ1-1, with TRBD1 matching over 10 bases. The V segment lost 4 bases and the J segment 0 bases; nucleotides outside the gene matches: 5. The CDR3 length is 16 residues. Germline CDR1 reads LGHNA; CDR2 reads YSLEER. CDR3 sequence reads: CASSPGTGALNTEAFF. The CDR3 bases are TGCGCCAGCAGCCCCGGGACAGGGGCCTTGAACACTGAAGCTTTCTTT.

The chain carries TRBV27 and TRBJ2-7; the match to TRBD2 covers 10 bases. The CDR3 is 15 amino acids. CDR1 is MNHEY, CDR2 SMNVEV, per germline (reference sequence). V gave up 4 bases and J gave up 1 base; unmatched junction bases: 4. CDR3 region: CASSWGLASSYEQYF. CDR3 bases: TGTGCCAGCAGTTGGGGACTAGCGAGTTCCTACGAGCAGTACTTC.

The chain joins TRBV5-5 to TRBJ2-1; TRBD2 matches at 11 bases. Germline CDR1 SGHKS, CDR2 YYEKEE (reference sequence). This CDR3 has 17 residues. With V trimmed by 5 bases and J by 3 bases, 10 bases remained unmatched. The CDR3: CASSFDTTSGGYNEQFF. The CDR3 DNA reads TGTGCCAGCAGTTTCGATACAACTAGCGGGGGCTACAATGAGCAGTTCTTC.

This clonotype was observed a single time. This may come from a read error, since a much larger clone is one base off. The V and J genes are TRBV5-1 and TRBJ1-1; no reliable D call. The CDR3 length is 16 residues. The germline gives CDR1 SGHRS, CDR2 YFSETQ. Trimming removed 2 bases at V and 1 base at J, with 15 bases between. DNA of the CDR3: TGCGCCAGCAGCTTATTACCTCAATTAAGGAACACTGAAGCTTTCTTT. It is translated as CASSLLPQLRNTEAFF.

This clonotype has a count of ten or more. The gene calls are TRBV24-1 and TRBJ1-3; TRBD1 aligns across 9 bases. J lost 2 bases, V lost 3 bases, and 1 base had no gene match. This CDR3 contains 15 residues. Germline V gene lookup returns CDR1 KGHDR and CDR2 SFDVKD. CDR3 bases: TGTGCCACCAGTGATCGACAGGGGGCTGGAAACACCATATATTTT. Protein sequence: CATSDRQGAGNTIYF.

This clonotype was seen at least ten times. The rearrangement joins TRBV15 to TRBJ2-3, with 10 bases that match TRBD1. With V trimmed by 5 bases and J by 11 bases, 16 bases remained unmatched. From germline, CDR1 is LNHNV and CDR2 YYDKDF (reference sequence). The CDR3 totals 16 residues. The DNA for the CDR3 is TGTGCCACCAGCGGGGACAGGGGAACGGAAGGCAAACGGCAGTATTTT. This codes for CATSGDRGTEGKRQYF.

The chain is built from TRBV29-1 and TRBJ2-7, with 13 bases fitting TRBD2. V lost 4 bases to trimming and J lost 5 bases; unmatched junction nucleotides: 8. This CDR3 has 15 residues. The germline CDR1 and CDR2 sequences are SQVTM and ANQGSEA. The CDR3 DNA follows: TGCAGCGTTGCCGCCTCTACTAGCGGGGGGGACGAGCAGTACTTC. Translation gives CSVAASTSGGDEQYF.

This clonotype has a count of ten or more. CDR3 protein: CASSAGTGRWPQHF. The CDR3 DNA reads as TGTGCCAGCAGTGCCGGGACAGGGAGGTGGCCCCAGCATTTT. This chain uses TRBV12-3 or TRBV12-4 with TRBJ1-5; 9 bases align to TRBD1. The CDR3 is made up of 14 amino acids. With V trimmed by 5 bases and J by 9 bases, 8 bases remained unmatched.

This clonotype was detected a few times. The J gene is TRBJ2-7, the V gene TRBV15; 10 bases fit TRBD2. V shed 5 bases and J 1 base; nucleotides not matched to a gene: 11. In germline, CDR1 is LNHNV, CDR2 YYDKDF (reference sequence). This CDR3 has 17 amino acids. The CDR3 nucleotides are TGTGCCACCAGCGTCGGGGTAGCGGGAGGCCCTTCCTACGAGCAGTACTTC. Amino acids: CATSVGVAGGPSYEQYF.

Only a few counts were recorded for this clonotype. This chain links TRBV6-2 or TRBV6-3 with TRBJ2-7; a possible D gene is TRBD1 (6 bases). The germline gives CDR1 MNHEY, CDR2 SVGEGT. The V gene lost 0 bases and the J gene lost 5 bases, with 11 bases spanning the gap. The CDR3 loop spans 14 amino acids. CDR3 bases: TGTGCCAGCAGTTACTCTCCCGACAGGAACGAGCAGTACTTC. The encoded protein is CASSYSPDRNEQYF.

This clonotype has ten or more counts. The CDR3 DNA sequence: TGTGCCAGCAGTTACTCCTCGAACACTGAAGCTTTCTTT. As protein: CASSYSSNTEAFF. The gene calls are TRBV6-5 and TRBJ1-1; D gene ambiguous. This CDR3 has 13 amino acids. With 0 bases removed from V and 1 base from J, the gap between germline ends came to 3 bases. The germline V gene encodes CDR1 MNHEY and CDR2 SVGAGI.

This chain uses TRBV29-1 with TRBJ1-1, with a possible D match to TRBD1 (5 bases). The V end was cut by 4 bases, the J end by 1 base, with 7 bases between. Germline lookup yields CDR1 SQVTM and CDR2 ANQGSEA. The CDR3 consists of 12 residues. The CDR3: CSVGGWNTEAFF. The CDR3, as DNA: TGCAGCGTTGGGGGGTGGAACACTGAAGCTTTCTTT.

This clonotype was seen ten or more times. The chain uses TRBV20-1 and TRBJ2-7, with D possibly being TRBD1 (6 bases). The CDR3 length is 11 residues. Germline V gene lookup returns CDR1 DFQATT and CDR2 SNEGSKA (reference sequence). Trimming removed 6 bases at V and 4 bases at J, with 10 bases between. CDR3: CSALGQYEQYF. The CDR3 DNA reads as TGCAGTGCCCTAGGACAGTACGAGCAGTACTTC.

This clonotype was found many times. V and J are TRBV5-1 and TRBJ1-2; possibly TRBD1 for D (6 bases). Looked up from germline, CDR1 is SGHRS and CDR2 is YFSETQ. The CDR3 is 15 residues long. Trimming took 0 bases from V and 4 from J, leaving 13 bases between them. CDR3 sequence (DNA): TGCGCCAGCAGCTTGGGGACAGTCGATCCCTATGGCTACACCTTC. Protein: CASSLGTVDPYGYTF.

Concerning this clonotype: A much larger clone differs from this one at a single base, so this may be a read error. The chain is built from TRBV28 and TRBJ2-7, with 9 bases identical to TRBD1. Germline assignment: CDR1 MDHEN and CDR2 SYDVKM. This CDR3 has 14 residues. The ends lost 3 bases at V and 2 bases at J; junction bases unmatched: 2. CDR3 bases: TGTGCCAGCAGTTTTAGGGACAGGGCCTACGAGCAGTACTTC. Amino acids: CASSFRDRAYEQYF.

In this sample, this clonotype turned up many times. The chain employs TRBV20-1 and TRBJ2-5; no reliable D call. The V end was cut by 1 base, the J end by 4 bases, with 10 bases between. This CDR3 region has 13 residues. Germline CDR1 is DFQATT and CDR2 is SNEGSKA (reference sequence). CDR3 region: CSARGEFGETQYF. CDR3 DNA: TGCAGTGCTAGAGGAGAGTTCGGAGAGACCCAGTACTTC.

Turning to this clonotype: The germline gene is not matched at one end of the junction; a read error may be the cause. The genes are TRBV14 and TRBJ2-4; D is undetermined. The CDR3 covers 13 residues. Germline V gene sequence: CDR1 SGHDN, CDR2 FVKESK. CDR3 coding DNA: TGTGCCAGCGGCCAAGATTTTCCCAGCATTCAGTACTTC. As protein: CASGQDFPSIQYF.

This chain's CDR3 is CAISESFAVTGTDTQYF. DNA of the CDR3: TGTGCCATCAGTGAGTCGTTCGCGGTTACCGGCACAGATACGCAGTATTTT. The rearrangement links TRBV10-3 to TRBJ2-3; no definite D call. Germline CDR1 and CDR2: ENHRY and SYGVKD. CDR3 length: 17 residues. V was shortened by 0 bases and J by 1 base, with 14 bases between the two germline ends.

This clonotype showed up just a few times. The chain recombines TRBV7-2 with TRBJ2-3; no definite D call. This CDR3 is built from 15 residues. The germline CDR1 and CDR2 sequences are SGHTA and FQGNSA. V dropped 4 bases and J dropped 2 bases, with 13 bases sitting between them. For the CDR3, the DNA is TGTGCCAGCAGCTCCGCCAGCCTCTCCACAGATACGCAGTATTTT. Its protein is CASSSASLSTDTQYF.

The sample holds many counts of this clonotype. V usage is TRBV4-2 and J usage is TRBJ1-2; 9 nucleotides match TRBD1. Germline V CDR1 and CDR2: LGHNA, YNFKEQ. J was trimmed by 7 bases and V by 1 base; bases with no gene match: 7. CDR3 length: 15 amino acids. As DNA, the CDR3 is TGTGCCAGCAGCCAAGTACCGGGACAGGGAGTTGGCTACACCTTC. This translates into CASSQVPGQGVGYTF.